This T cell receptor (beta chain) emerged from a study of siplizumab effects on memory and regulatory T cells. TCRdb's copy holds only in-frame clones and misses some; the assay was immunoSEQ multiplex PCR. The sample has some 97,000 clones; 90% to 95% are singletons. This CDR3 has 11 amino acids. Germline V gives CDR1 MDHEN, CDR2 SYDVKM. V lost 5 bases, J lost 4 bases, and 6 bases lay in between. Sequenced input: Tregs sorted from blood. The V gene is TRBV28, the J gene TRBJ2-7; D is unclear. This TCR derives from a human donor in good health. The CDR3 sequence is CASSPFYEQYF. CDR3 coding DNA: TGTGCCAGCAGTCCGTTTTACGAGCAGTACTTC. The whole variable domain, remainder taken from reference TRBV28 and TRBJ2-7, is DVKVTQSSRYLVKRTGEKVFLECVQDMDHENMFWYRQDPGLGLRLIYFSYDVKMKEKGDIPEGYSVSREKKERFSLILESASTNQTSMYLCASSPFYEQYFGPGTRLTVT.